The clone carrying this T cell receptor beta chain has only a few counts. Its specificity is unknown. The source of the sample is a study of blood T cells in healthy people across ages. Trimming shortened V by 8 bases and J by 4 bases, and 12 bases separated the two germline ends. CDR3 length: 13 residues. Germline CDR1 and CDR2: MDHEN and SYDVKM. The study, taken as a whole, reports: Conclusively comparing naive with antigen-experienced cells was impossible with unsorted PBMCs.

The second PCR ran roughly 6 to 11 cycles with a sample-barcoded 5' primer and J-beta primers. TCRdb called the 5' RACE reads again in MiXCR, with one record for every CDR3 protein. The data contain around 750,000 distinct CDR3 sequences, about 53% of them singletons. Sequencing used blood. The gene calls are TRBV28 and TRBJ1-3; D is undetermined. This TCR derives from a man older than 75 in good health. The chain's CDR3 is CASETFQGNTIYF. In DNA form, the CDR3 reads TGTGCCAGCGAGACTTTTCAGGGAAACACCATATATTTT.